This T cell receptor beta chain originates from a study of Ad26.COV2.S vaccination and SARS-CoV-2 variants. This clone turned up a few times. Its cognate antigen is unknown. Germline CDR1 reads SGHVS; CDR2 reads FQNEAQ. The CDR3 length is 16 residues. V gave up 1 base and J gave up 6 bases; unmatched junction bases: 9. This table comes from immunoSEQ multiplex PCR, and its TCRdb copy is limited to in-frame clones, with some not included. The sample shows more than 120,000 clones, 70% to 90% of them seen only once. Overall study findings and caveats: Breadth, reportedly substantial, characterized the spike-specific CD8+ and CD4+ T cell responses after vaccination. Breadth of non-spike TCRs did not differ between vaccinees and placebo recipients. Total T cell responses were possibly underestimated by TCR breadth and depth analyses. Placebo recipients trailed vaccine recipients in spike-specific TCR breadth.

The sample was peripheral blood, taken after recovery from COVID-19. The genes are TRBV7-8 and TRBJ1-2; 9 nucleotides match TRBD1. This TCR was recovered from a human donor who had recovered from COVID-19. CDR3 nucleotide sequence: TGTGCCAGCAGCTTAGACCCTACAGGGGGCGCCGATGGCTACACCTTC. Encoded protein: CASSLDPTGGADGYTF.